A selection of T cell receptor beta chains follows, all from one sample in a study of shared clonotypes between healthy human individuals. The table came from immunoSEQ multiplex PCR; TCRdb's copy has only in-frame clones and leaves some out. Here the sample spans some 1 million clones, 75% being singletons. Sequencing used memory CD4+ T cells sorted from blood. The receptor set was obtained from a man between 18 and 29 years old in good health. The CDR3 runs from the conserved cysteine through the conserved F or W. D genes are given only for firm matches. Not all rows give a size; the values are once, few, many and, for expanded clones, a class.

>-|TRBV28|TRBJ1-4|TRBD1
TGTGCCAGCAGTAGGGGGGACAGGGATGAAAAACTGTTTTTT
CASSRGDRDEKLFF
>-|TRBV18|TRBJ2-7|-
TGTGCCAGCTCACCAGATACGGGACAATCTACCTTC
CASSPDTGQSTF
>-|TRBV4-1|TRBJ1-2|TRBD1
TGCGCCAGCAGCCAATATAGACAGGGGGCAAACTATGGCTACACCTTC
CASSQYRQGANYGYTF
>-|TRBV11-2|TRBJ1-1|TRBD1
TGTGCCAGCAGCCCCCAAGGGGGCACAGAGAACACTGAAGCTTTCTTT
CASSPQGGTENTEAFF
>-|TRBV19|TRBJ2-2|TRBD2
TGTGCCAGTAGTATTTCCGGCGGGAGCCAAACCGGGGAGCTGTTTTTT
CASSISGGSQTGELFF
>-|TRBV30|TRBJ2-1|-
TGTGCCTGGGCTCAACTAGGGGTGGCCTCCGAGGGGCAGTTCTTC
CAWAQLGVASEGQFF
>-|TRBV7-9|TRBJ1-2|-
TGTGCCAGCAGCTTAGATACGCCCTGGGGCGGCTACACCTTC
CASSLDTPWGGYTF
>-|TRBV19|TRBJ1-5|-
TGTGCCAGTAGTTTCCAGGATAGCAATCAGCCCCAGCATTTT
CASSFQDSNQPQHF
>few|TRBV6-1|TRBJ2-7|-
TGTGCCAGCCCCCGCCCTGTTCCCAGCTACGAGCAGTACTTC
CASPRPVPSYEQYF
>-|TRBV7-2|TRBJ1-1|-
TGTGCCAGCAGCTTAGGGGGGTGGGACCTTCAAGCTTTCTTT
CASSLGGWDLQAFF
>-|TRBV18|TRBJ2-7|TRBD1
TGTGCCAGCTCGCCCCCGGGACAGGGGGATAGCTCCTACGAGCAGTACTTC
CASSPPGQGDSSYEQYF
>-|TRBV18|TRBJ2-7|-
TGTGCCAGCTCACCACCTAGAACCGGGACAACATCCTACGAGCAGTACTTC
CASSPPRTGTTSYEQYF
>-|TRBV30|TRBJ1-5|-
TGTGCCTGGAGTGTAAAGGCAGCGGGGAATCAGCCCCAGCATTTT
CAWSVKAAGNQPQHF
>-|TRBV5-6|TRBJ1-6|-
TGTGCCAGCAGCCGCCCCACAGAGTATAATTCACCCCTCCACTTT
CASSRPTEYNSPLHF
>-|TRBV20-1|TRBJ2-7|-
TGCAGTGCTAGAGACGTCTACGAGCAGTACTTC
CSARDVYEQYF
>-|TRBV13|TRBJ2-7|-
TGTGCCAGCAGCCAGAGACTGGTACTACTAGGCGAGCAGTACTTC
CASSQRLVLLGEQYF
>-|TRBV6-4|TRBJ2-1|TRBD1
TGTGCCAGCAGTGACAGGGGGACAGGGAGCATCCATGAGCAGTTCTTC
CASSDRGTGSIHEQFF
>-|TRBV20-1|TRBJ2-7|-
TGCAGTGCTAGTAAAGACTACGAGCAGTACTTC
CSASKDYEQYF
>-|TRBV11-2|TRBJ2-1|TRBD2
TGTGCCAGCAGCCCCGCCTTCAGCGGGGGGGCTGAGCAGTTCTTC
CASSPAFSGGAEQFF
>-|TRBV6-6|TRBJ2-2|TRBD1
TGTGCCAGCAGTTATTCGGGACAGGGTGATAGGGGGGAGCTGTTTTTT
CASSYSGQGDRGELFF
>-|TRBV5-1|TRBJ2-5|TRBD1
TGCGCCAGCAGCCCCAGGACAGGGAAAGAGACCCAGTACTTC
CASSPRTGKETQYF
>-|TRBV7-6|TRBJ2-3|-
TGTGCCAGCAGCTTAGATCTCGGGGGTAACACAGATACGCAGTATTTT
CASSLDLGGNTDTQYF
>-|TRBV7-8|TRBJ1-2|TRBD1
TGTGCCAGCAGCTTAAGGGACAGCTATGGCTACACCTTC
CASSLRDSYGYTF
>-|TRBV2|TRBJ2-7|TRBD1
TGTGCCACTCGGGACAGGGATTGGGACGAGCAGTACTTC
CATRDRDWDEQYF
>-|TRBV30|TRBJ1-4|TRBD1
TGTGCCTGCCCGGGACAGGGTAATGAAAAACTGTTTTTT
CACPGQGNEKLFF
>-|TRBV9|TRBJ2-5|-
TGTGCCAGCAGCCCAACTGACTCGGTGGGGGAGACCCAGTACTTC
CASSPTDSVGETQYF
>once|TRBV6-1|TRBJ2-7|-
TGTGCCAGCAGGAAAGACTTGACGACCTACGAGCAGTACTTC
CASRKDLTTYEQYF
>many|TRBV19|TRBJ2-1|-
TGTGCCAGTAGTTTCCGGGCCAACAATGAGCAGTTCTTC
CASSFRANNEQFF
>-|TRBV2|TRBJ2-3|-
TGTGCCAGCGGAGCCAGGTGGGGGACAGATACGCAGTATTTT
CASGARWGTDTQYF
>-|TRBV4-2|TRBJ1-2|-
TGTGCCAGCAGCCAAGACCGGGGGAAAACCGGTGGCTACACCTTC
CASSQDRGKTGGYTF
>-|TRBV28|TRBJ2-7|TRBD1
TGTGCCAGCAACCCGGGACAGGTTTTCTACGAGCAGTACTTC
CASNPGQVFYEQYF
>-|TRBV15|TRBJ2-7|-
TGTGCCACCAGCAGCTACAGGGTCCGAGGCGAGCAGTACTTC
CATSSYRVRGEQYF
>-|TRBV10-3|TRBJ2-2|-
TGTGCCATCAGGCCCCAAAGGAACGGGGAGCTGTTTTTT
CAIRPQRNGELFF
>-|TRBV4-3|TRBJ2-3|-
TGCGCCAGCAGCCAAGAACAGGGCGTATTCACAGATACGCAGTATTTT
CASSQEQGVFTDTQYF
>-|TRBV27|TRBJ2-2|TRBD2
TGTGCCAGCAGCCTCGGGGGGGTGTACACCGGGGAGCTGTTTTTT
CASSLGGVYTGELFF
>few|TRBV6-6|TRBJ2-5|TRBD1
TGTGCCAGCAGTTTCCCCCAGACAGGGGCGGAAACCCAGTACTTC
CASSFPQTGAETQYF
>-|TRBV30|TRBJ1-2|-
TGTGCCTGGAGTGCCAGCCACTATGGCTACACCTTC
CAWSASHYGYTF